These 23 T cell receptor beta chains came from one sample sequenced in a study of blood T cell repertoires in COVID-19. Data came from immunoSEQ multiplex PCR; TCRdb stores just in-frame clones and leaves some out. The data hold approximately 300,000 clones, with around four fifths observed a single time. Sequencing was performed on peripheral blood. These receptors were obtained from a woman in her forties or fifties with acute or convalescent COVID-19.

The V and J genes are TRBV27 and TRBJ1-6, with TRBD1 matching over 8 bases. Germline V gene data show CDR1 as MNHEY and CDR2 as SMNVEV (reference sequence). CDR3 size: 15 residues. The V gene end was trimmed by 2 bases and the J gene end by 8 bases; junction bases not matched to a gene: 5. This CDR3 is CASSLSRTGHSPLHF. The CDR3 DNA follows: TGTGCCAGCAGTTTAAGTCGGACAGGGCATTCACCCCTCCACTTT.

The chain links TRBV5-6 to TRBJ2-1; D not resolved. CDR1 and CDR2 from the germline V gene are SGHDT and YYEEEE. The CDR3 is 15 amino acids. The V and J ends lost 2 bases and 4 bases respectively, with 13 bases between them. CDR3 protein: CASSLQPTQYNEQFF. DNA of the CDR3: TGTGCCAGCAGCTTACAGCCAACGCAATACAATGAGCAGTTCTTC.

The chain employs TRBV29-1 and TRBJ2-2; D might be TRBD1 (6 bases). CDR1 and CDR2 from the germline V gene are SQVTM and ANQGSEA. The V end was cut by 3 bases, the J end by 6 bases, with 11 bases between. The CDR3 has 13 residues. The CDR3 DNA is TGCAGCGTTGACAGGGGAGATTCCGGGGAGCTGTTTTTT. Protein sequence: CSVDRGDSGELFF.

This clone turned up a few times. The chain recombines TRBV6-6 with TRBJ1-5; D call uncertain. The CDR3 length is 13 residues. Germline V gene lookup returns CDR1 MNHNY and CDR2 SVGAGI (reference sequence). V gave up 7 bases and J gave up 4 bases, with 11 bases separating them. CDR3 protein: CASTLDGNQPQHF. CDR3 coding DNA: TGTGCCAGCACCCTAGACGGTAATCAGCCCCAGCATTTT.

This clone was seen only once. V is TRBV7-9 and J is TRBJ2-3; 13 bases fit TRBD2. The CDR3 has 18 residues. The V gene's germline CDR1 is SEHNR and CDR2 FQNEAQ (reference sequence). V lost 2 bases and J lost 4; bases outside the gene matches: 9. The CDR3 loop is CASSLTRGLAGVSDTQYF. The CDR3 nucleotides are TGTGCCAGCAGCTTAACCCGAGGACTAGCGGGAGTTTCAGATACGCAGTATTTT.

The chain is built from TRBV27 and TRBJ2-3; 8 bases align to TRBD1. Germline V gives CDR1 MNHEY, CDR2 SMNVEV (reference sequence). This CDR3 has 17 amino acids. The junction had 18 bases not matched to a gene; V was cut back by 7 bases and J by 6 bases. The CDR3 DNA is TGTGCCAGCACCGATGCAATACAGGGGGTGGGTTTGGATACGCAGTATTTT. Encoded protein: CASTDAIQGVGLDTQYF.

The rearrangement uses TRBV5-1 and TRBJ2-1; 8 nucleotides match TRBD2. The CDR3 loop spans 14 amino acids. The V gene's germline CDR1 is SGHRS and CDR2 YFSETQ. The V segment lost 6 bases and the J segment 9 bases; nucleotides outside the gene matches: 11. CDR3 protein: CASKSELAVVEQFF. CDR3 bases: TGCGCCAGCAAGAGTGAACTAGCGGTTGTTGAGCAGTTCTTC. Supplemented by reference TRBV5-1 and TRBJ2-1, the full variable domain reads KAGVTQTPRYLIKTRGQQVTLSCSPISGHRSVSWYQQTPGQGLQFLFEYFSETQRNKGNFPGRFSGRQFSNSRSEMNVSTLELGDSALYLCASKSELAVVEQFFGPGTRLTVL.

This clone was seen a handful of times. The chain couples TRBV10-3 to TRBJ1-5; perhaps TRBD1 as D (5 bases). The germline V gene encodes CDR1 ENHRY and CDR2 SYGVKD. The CDR3 spans 15 residues. Trimming cost V 1 base and J 3 bases, with 10 bases left between them. CDR3 coding DNA: TGTGCCATCAGTGAGTTTGCAGGGATCAATCAGCCCCAGCATTTT. Translation: CAISEFAGINQPQHF.

The gene calls are TRBV29-1 and TRBJ2-5; TRBD1 matches at 7 bases. Per the germline V gene, CDR1 is SQVTM and CDR2 is ANQGSEA. With V trimmed by 4 bases and J by 4 bases, 6 bases remained unmatched. This CDR3 spans 13 amino acids. The CDR3 nucleotides read TGCAGCGTTGGTTGGGACAGTAGAGAGACCCAGTACTTC. Its translation is CSVGWDSRETQYF.

The rearrangement joins TRBV5-6 to TRBJ1-6; 9 bases fit TRBD1. This CDR3 is 13 amino acids long. CDR1 is SGHDT and CDR2 is YYEEEE in the germline V gene. V shed 6 bases and J 13 bases; nucleotides not matched to a gene: 8. The CDR3 DNA reads TGTGCCAGCACCCTCTTGACAGGGGGGCCCCTCCACTTT. This encodes CASTLLTGGPLHF.

The chain has TRBV6-5 and TRBJ2-7; 7 bases align to TRBD1. Germline values: CDR1 MNHEY, CDR2 SVGAGI. The CDR3 length is 14 residues. Losses at the gene ends were 8 bases for V and 5 bases for J; bases not matched to a gene: 12. As DNA, the CDR3 is TGTGCCAGCCGGCCCGGACAGGTTCGAAACGAGCAGTACGTC. Residues: CASRPGQVRNEQYV.

This chain links TRBV4-3 with TRBJ2-2; 15 bases map to TRBD2. Germline loops: CDR1 LGHNA, CDR2 YSLEER. This CDR3 has 16 amino acids. V trimming: 4 bases; J trimming: 7 bases; junction bases outside the gene matches: 4. The CDR3 loop reads CASSRLGLAGGGELFF. In DNA, the CDR3 is TGCGCCAGCAGCCGTCTGGGACTAGCGGGAGGCGGGGAGCTGTTTTTT.

This chain connects TRBV11-2 to TRBJ1-5; 10 nucleotides match TRBD1. The CDR3 sequence is 15 residues long. V lost 4 bases, J lost 7 bases, and 7 bases stayed unmatched. Germline loops: CDR1 SGHAT, CDR2 FQNNGV. CDR3 loop: CASSSTTGGDQPQHF. DNA of the CDR3: TGTGCCAGCAGCTCCACGACAGGGGGCGACCAGCCCCAGCATTTT.

The chain combines TRBV3-1 (or the pseudogene TRBV3-2) with TRBJ2-1, with TRBD2 identical over 16 bases. V trimming: 5 bases; J trimming: 9 bases; junction bases outside the gene matches: 4. The CDR3 has 15 residues. Germline values: CDR1 LGHDT, CDR2 YNNKEL (reference sequence). This CDR3 reads CASSFGTSGRGEQFF. CDR3 nucleotide sequence: TGTGCCAGCAGCTTCGGGACTAGCGGGAGGGGTGAGCAGTTCTTC.

The chain carries TRBV4-2 and TRBJ1-1; D perhaps matches TRBD1 (5 bases). The germline gives CDR1 LGHNA, CDR2 YNFKEQ. The CDR3 runs 12 residues. Trimming took 11 bases from V and 4 from J, leaving 14 bases between them. The CDR3 reads CAAGGGPTEAFF. Here the CDR3 DNA reads TGTGCCGCCGGGGGAGGACCCACTGAAGCTTTCTTT.

The CDR3 is CASSVDVGGGQGRTDTQYF. In DNA, the CDR3 is TGTGCCAGCAGCGTAGATGTAGGAGGGGGACAGGGTCGCACAGATACGCAGTATTTT. The rearrangement joins TRBV9 to TRBJ2-3, with TRBD1 identical over 9 bases. Germline V gene sequence: CDR1 SGDLS, CDR2 YYNGEE. Losses at the gene ends were 0 bases for V and 1 base for J; bases not matched to a gene: 12. This CDR3 has 19 amino acids.

This clone has just one count. This chain links TRBV24-1 with TRBJ1-3; 10 positions match TRBD1. The germline V gene has CDR1 KGHDR and CDR2 SFDVKD. There are 16 residues in the CDR3. V dropped 4 bases and J dropped 7; count of bases not matched to a gene: 9. The CDR3: CATSDPGQGVDNTIYF. In nucleotides, the CDR3 is TGTGCCACCAGTGACCCTGGACAGGGGGTGGATAACACCATATATTTT.

This clone was seen more than once but under ten times. The chain employs TRBV3-1 (or the pseudogene TRBV3-2) and TRBJ1-5, with a tentative D call TRBD1 (6 bases). In germline, CDR1 is LGHDT, CDR2 YNNKEL (reference sequence). V gave up 6 bases and J gave up 1 base, with 13 bases separating them. The CDR3 loop spans 15 amino acids. The CDR3 loop reads CASSPSGESNQPQHF. For the CDR3, the DNA is TGTGCCAGCAGTCCTTCAGGGGAAAGCAATCAGCCCCAGCATTTT.

The V gene is TRBV5-1, the J gene TRBJ1-5; TRBD1 matches at 8 bases. In germline, CDR1 is SGHRS, CDR2 YFSETQ. V dropped 2 bases and J dropped 7; count of bases not matched to a gene: 8. This CDR3 region has 15 residues. The CDR3 sequence is CASSLGGTGDQPQHF. For the CDR3, the DNA is TGCGCCAGCAGCTTAGGAGGGACAGGCGACCAGCCCCAGCATTTT. The variable domain in full, with the rest retrieved from reference TRBV5-1 and TRBJ1-5, is KAGVTQTPRYLIKTRGQQVTLSCSPISGHRSVSWYQQTPGQGLQFLFEYFSETQRNKGNFPGRFSGRQFSNSRSEMNVSTLELGDSALYLCASSLGGTGDQPQHFGDGTRLSIL.

The J gene is TRBJ2-2, the V gene TRBV10-3; 7 bases agree with TRBD1. In germline, CDR1 is ENHRY, CDR2 SYGVKD. V shed 3 bases and J 3 bases; nucleotides not matched to a gene: 4. The CDR3 is 15 amino acids. CDR3 residues: CAISDQTGYTGELFF. The CDR3 bases are TGTGCCATCAGTGACCAGACAGGGTACACCGGGGAGCTGTTTTTT.

This sequence joins TRBV18 and TRBJ1-4; TRBD1 might be the D (5 bases). Between the trimmed V and J ends, which lost 0 bases and 7 bases, there was a span of 12 bases. CDR1 is KGHSH, CDR2 LQKENI, per germline. This CDR3 contains 15 residues. The CDR3 DNA sequence: TGTGCCAGCTCACCACCGACCGGGGGTGGTGAAAAACTGTTTTTT. Its translation is CASSPPTGGGEKLFF.

The CDR3 spells CPTRQPGGGGGTGELFF. For the CDR3, the DNA is TGCCCCACCCGCCAGCCGGGGGGAGGGGGAGGCACCGGGGAGCTGTTTTTT. The chain joins TRBV4-3 to TRBJ2-2, with D possibly being TRBD2 (7 bases). The V gene's germline CDR1 is LGHNA and CDR2 YSLEER. The CDR3 is 17 amino acids.

This clone has only a few counts. V usage is TRBV18 and J usage is TRBJ2-1; TRBD1 might be the D (7 bases). Deletions cut 0 bases from V and 8 bases from J, with 14 bases between. This CDR3 contains 15 residues. Germline-derived CDR1 and CDR2 are KGHSH and LQKENI. The CDR3 DNA reads as TGTGCCAGCTCACCACCCAGAGGGGGCGGGGATGAGCAGTTCTTC. It translates to CASSPPRGGGDEQFF.